This T cell receptor (beta chain) is drawn from a study of CD8+ T cells in alopecia areata. V lost 5 bases and J 0 bases, leaving 20 bases between the germline ends. From germline, CDR1 is MNHEY and CDR2 SMNVEV (reference sequence). This CDR3 spans 18 amino acids. It was from PBMCs that CD4+ and CD8+ T cells were sorted. The sequencing template was cDNA reverse transcribed from extracted RNA. Method: immunoSEQ multiplex PCR; TCRdb's copy keeps in-frame clones and lacks some. The table shows approximately 150,000 clones, with less than 65% occurring only once. Study-wide points: There were also resident alphabeta T cells of normal skin sequenced in scalp samples. Mouse data revealed clearer TCR sharing than patient data did, a gap possibly tied to HLA. Normal scalp had lower clonality than lesional scalp, with alopecia totalis/universalis lesions showing this most strongly.

Points on this clone: Its antigen is currently unknown.

Sequenced: CD8+ T cells sorted from blood. The clonotype was recovered from a human donor in good health. This chain connects TRBV27 to TRBJ2-1; tentatively, D is TRBD1 or TRBD2 (6 bases each). The CDR3 is CASSAQQGLLPSYNEQFF. The CDR3 region has the DNA TGTGCCAGCAGTGCGCAACAGGGACTGTTACCCTCCTACAATGAGCAGTTCTTC.